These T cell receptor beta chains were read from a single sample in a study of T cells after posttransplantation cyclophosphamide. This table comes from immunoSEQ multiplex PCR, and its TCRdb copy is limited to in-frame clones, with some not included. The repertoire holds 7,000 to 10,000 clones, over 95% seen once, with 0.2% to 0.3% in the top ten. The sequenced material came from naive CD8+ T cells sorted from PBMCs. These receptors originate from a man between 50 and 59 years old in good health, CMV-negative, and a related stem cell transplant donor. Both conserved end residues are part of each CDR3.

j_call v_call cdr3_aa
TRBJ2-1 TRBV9 CASSTLAGGLLNEQFF
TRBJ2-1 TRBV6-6 CASSYAAGAVYNEQFF
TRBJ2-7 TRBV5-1 CASSESRYEQYF
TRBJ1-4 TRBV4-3 CASSQGSGTANEKLFF
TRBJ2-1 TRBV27 CASSGLGTLNEQFF
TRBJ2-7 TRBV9 CASSVAGTSGYEQYF
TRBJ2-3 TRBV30 CAWSGGDRDPDTQYF
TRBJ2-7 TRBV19 CASSITTGPTYEQYF
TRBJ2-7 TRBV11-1 CASSPGLAGVLYEQYF
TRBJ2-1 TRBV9 CASSGGTSGSYNEQFF
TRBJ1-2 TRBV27 CASSLGQGWGYTF
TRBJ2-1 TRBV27 CASSLSTRRGHEQFF
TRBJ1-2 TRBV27 CASRAGGAGYGYTF
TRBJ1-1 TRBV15 CATSRDRGLTNTEAFF
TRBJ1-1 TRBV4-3 CASSQSLPDRINEAFF
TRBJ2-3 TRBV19 CASRPEYLAGTDTQYF
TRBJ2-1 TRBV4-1 CASSQEGLAGRNEQFF
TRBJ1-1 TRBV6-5 CASSYIKNTEAFF
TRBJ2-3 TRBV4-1 CASSQSILALGNTQYF
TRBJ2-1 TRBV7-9 CASSAGDGPSYNEQFF
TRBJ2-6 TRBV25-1 CASTEGGANVLTF
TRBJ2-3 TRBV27 CASSGTSTDTQYF
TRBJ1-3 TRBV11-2 CASSRIWDSDSGNTIYF
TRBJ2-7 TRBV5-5 CASSDRGSYEQYF
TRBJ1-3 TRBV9 CASSAGTGAGNTIYF
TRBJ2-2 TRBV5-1 CASSPGLAGANTGELFF
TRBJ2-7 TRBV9 CASSVSGTSYEQYF
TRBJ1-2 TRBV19 CASSIRPGGRGYTF
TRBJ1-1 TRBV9 CASSVGGTGVSEAFF
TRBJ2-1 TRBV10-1 CASSVSGSPLNEQFF
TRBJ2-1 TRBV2 CASSGATGSSYNEQFF
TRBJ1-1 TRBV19 CASSWGLGNTEAFF
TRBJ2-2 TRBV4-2 CASSHVAEENTGELFF
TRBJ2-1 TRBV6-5 CASRIAGETYNEQFF
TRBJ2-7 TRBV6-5 CASSKPGQGTYEQYF
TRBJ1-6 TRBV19 CASSNPGTGNPPLHF
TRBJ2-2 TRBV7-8 CASSLSGRPSGGSGELFF
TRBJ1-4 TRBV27 CAASRTGAPNEKLFF
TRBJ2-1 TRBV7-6 CASSFLYAGGLSYNEQFF
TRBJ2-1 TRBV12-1 CASSFRERGYSYNEQFF
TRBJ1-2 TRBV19 CASSTRWEGKGYTF